The 30 T cell receptor beta chains below all came from one sample that was sequenced in a study of T cell responses to AZD1222 COVID-19 vaccine. Generated by immunoSEQ multiplex PCR, the TCRdb table keeps only in-frame clones and is missing some. Seen here are 85,000 to 90,000 clones, 70% to 90% observed once, and the top ten hold around a tenth. The sequences come from peripheral blood, collected on day 0 of MenACWY control vaccination. The receptor source for this set is an adult in good health.

The chain joins TRBV6-5 to TRBJ2-7; TRBD1 agrees at 10 bases. The V and J ends lost 6 bases and 3 bases, in that order; junction bases with no gene match: 8. The CDR3 has 15 amino acids. Germline values: CDR1 MNHEY, CDR2 SVGAGI. CDR3 region: CASRRPGQGIYEQYF. CDR3 in DNA: TGTGCCAGCAGGAGACCGGGACAGGGGATCTACGAGCAGTACTTC.

This sequence joins TRBV5-1 and TRBJ1-2, with TRBD1 identical over 11 bases. CDR3 size: 17 residues. CDR1 SGHRS and CDR2 YFSETQ come from the germline V gene. Trimming cost V 0 bases and J 4 bases; bases outside gene matches: 8. Here the CDR3 DNA reads TGCGCCAGCAGCTTGGGGACAGGGGGCTGGCAGGGCTATGGCTACACCTTC. Protein sequence: CASSLGTGGWQGYGYTF.

This chain connects TRBV2 to TRBJ1-1, with 10 bases aligning to TRBD1. After removal of 0 bases from V and 6 bases from J, the junction contained 7 bases not matched to a gene. CDR1 is SNHLY and CDR2 is FYNNEI in the germline V gene. This CDR3 region has 16 residues. CDR3 coding DNA: TGTGCCAGCAGTGAAGCGGGGGGACAGGGGATACCTGAAGCTTTCTTT. Its translation: CASSEAGGQGIPEAFF.

The gene calls are TRBV24-1 and TRBJ1-2, with 12 bases lining up with TRBD1. CDR1 is KGHDR, CDR2 SFDVKD, per germline. Trimming took 3 bases from V and 6 from J; bases not matched to a gene: 4. The length of the CDR3 is 15 residues. The CDR3 is CATSDSRDRGHGYTF. As DNA, the CDR3 is TGTGCCACCAGTGATAGCCGGGACAGGGGGCATGGCTACACCTTC.

The gene calls are TRBV6-5 and TRBJ1-5, with 12 positions matching TRBD1. This CDR3 has 15 amino acids. The germline V gene has CDR1 MNHEY and CDR2 SVGAGI. J was trimmed by 3 bases and V by 7 bases; bases with no gene match: 4. CDR3 in amino acids: CASTRDRGPNQPQHF. As DNA, the CDR3 is TGTGCCAGCACCCGGGACAGGGGGCCCAATCAGCCCCAGCATTTT.

A single count supports this clone. V and J are TRBV5-1 and TRBJ1-2; possible D gene TRBD1, 5 bases. The germline gives CDR1 SGHRS, CDR2 YFSETQ. V was trimmed by 4 bases and J by 8 bases, leaving 12 bases between them. The CDR3 sequence is 12 residues long. The CDR3, as DNA: TGCGCCAGCAGCGTGGACAAGGGGGGCTACACCTTC. It codes for CASSVDKGGYTF.

The rearrangement joins TRBV6-5 to TRBJ2-5; D could derive from TRBD1 or TRBD2 (6 bases each). This CDR3 is built from 14 residues. Trimming cost V 6 bases and J 0 bases, with 11 bases left between them. Looked up from germline, CDR1 is MNHEY and CDR2 is SVGAGI. The chain's CDR3 is CASSEGGDQETQYF. CDR3 coding DNA: TGTGCCAGCAGCGAGGGGGGAGACCAAGAGACCCAGTACTTC.

V gene TRBV19 combines with J gene TRBJ2-7, with TRBD1 as a possible D gene (6 bases). CDR3 length equals 14 residues. V was cut by 5 bases and J by 3 bases, with 14 bases left in between. In germline, CDR1 is LNHDA, CDR2 SQIVND (reference sequence). CDR3 nucleotide sequence: TGTGCCAGTAGTGCGGACAGCGGCATCTACGAGCAGTACTTC. Translating it yields CASSADSGIYEQYF.

This clone was counted once. The chain is built from TRBV19 and TRBJ2-5, with D unclear. This CDR3 comprises 15 residues. V lost 6 bases and J lost 4, with 18 bases in between. Germline V gives CDR1 LNHDA, CDR2 SQIVND (reference sequence). As DNA, the CDR3 is TGTGCCAGTAGCACGGTGGTGGGGTTGGGAGAGACCCAGTACTTC. It yields the protein CASSTVVGLGETQYF.

V is TRBV4-2 and J is TRBJ2-3; 8 bases line up with TRBD2. Per germline, CDR1 LGHNA and CDR2 YNFKEQ. This CDR3 is 16 amino acids long. V lost 1 base to trimming and J lost 11 bases; unmatched junction nucleotides: 14. The CDR3 is CASSQAGGPGPGKQYF. The CDR3 nucleotides are TGTGCCAGCAGCCAAGCGGGGGGGCCGGGACCCGGCAAGCAGTATTTT.

This clone was recorded once. The genes are TRBV5-4 and TRBJ1-3, with a tentative D call TRBD1 (5 bases). The CDR3 spans 15 residues. CDR1 is SGHNT and CDR2 is YYREEE in the germline V gene (reference sequence). Trimming pared 0 bases from V and 4 bases from J, leaving 11 bases between. The DNA for the CDR3 is TGTGCCAGCAGCTTGGGCCCGGGGCTCGGAAACACCATATATTTT. This translates into CASSLGPGLGNTIYF.

The chain uses TRBV4-2 and TRBJ1-2, with D possibly being TRBD1 (6 bases). V was trimmed by 4 bases and J by 5 bases, leaving 14 bases between them. The CDR3 covers 14 residues. The V gene's germline CDR1 is LGHNA and CDR2 YNFKEQ. The DNA for the CDR3 is TGTGCCAGCAGCCCCGAAGGGGGTGAATATGGCTACACCTTC. Translation gives CASSPEGGEYGYTF.

The V gene is TRBV27, the J gene TRBJ1-5, with 8 bases aligning to TRBD1. Germline-derived CDR1 and CDR2 are MNHEY and SMNVEV (reference sequence). The V segment lost 6 bases and the J segment 6 bases; nucleotides outside the gene matches: 7. The CDR3 is 14 amino acids. The chain's CDR3 is CASRGQVPGQPQHF. The CDR3 nucleotides read TGTGCCAGCAGGGGACAGGTCCCCGGTCAGCCCCAGCATTTT.

This clone was observed a single time. The chain uses TRBV5-4 and TRBJ1-2, with D possibly being TRBD1 (6 bases). Germline V gene data show CDR1 as SGHNT and CDR2 as YYREEE (reference sequence). V was pared by 4 bases and J by 8 bases, with 15 bases between. The CDR3 consists of 13 residues. Here the CDR3 reads CASSATGIRGYTF. Written as DNA, the CDR3 is TGTGCCAGCAGCGCAACAGGGATACGGGGCTACACCTTC. The variable domain in full, with the rest retrieved from reference TRBV5-4 and TRBJ1-2, is ETGVTQSPTHLIKTRGQQVTLRCSSQSGHNTVSWYQQALGQGPQFIFQYYREEENGRGNFPPRFSGLQFPNYSSELNVNALELDDSALYLCASSATGIRGYTFGSGTRLTVV.

For the CDR3, the DNA is TGTGCCAGCAGCAAAGATATAAAGGGAAGTACCCAATGGAGTACATTCCCCCTCCACTTT. Translation: CASSKDIKGSTQWSTFPLHF. This chain uses TRBV21-1 with TRBJ1-6. TRBV21-1 is an annotated pseudogene. This CDR3 has 20 amino acids.

The chain joins TRBV10-3 to TRBJ2-2; 7 nucleotides match TRBD1. CDR3 length: 15 residues. CDR1 is ENHRY, CDR2 SYGVKD, per germline. V was pared by 6 bases and J by 0 bases, with 4 bases of the junction left unmatched. The CDR3 DNA sequence: TGTGCCATCAGGTCCGGGACAGCGAACACCGGGGAGCTGTTTTTT. It encodes CAIRSGTANTGELFF.

This chain links TRBV3-1 (or the pseudogene TRBV3-2) with TRBJ2-3; 15 bases are a match to TRBD2. Per germline, CDR1 LGHDT and CDR2 YNNKEL (reference sequence). Trimming at V came to 5 bases and at J to 5 bases, leaving 11 bases not matched to a gene. CDR3 size: 18 residues. This CDR3 is CASSGRTSGGAQKDTQYF. CDR3 DNA: TGTGCCAGCAGCGGGCGGACTAGCGGGGGGGCCCAGAAAGATACGCAGTATTTT.

This clone occurred once. The chain links TRBV3-1 (or the pseudogene TRBV3-2) to TRBJ2-4; D unclear. The CDR3 covers 17 residues. V was trimmed by 1 base and J by 1 base, leaving 14 bases between them. Germline V CDR1 and CDR2: LGHDT, YNNKEL (reference sequence). CDR3 residues: CASSQGSKGSAKNIQYF. CDR3 in DNA: TGTGCCAGCAGCCAAGGAAGTAAAGGGTCGGCCAAAAACATTCAGTACTTC.

The chain carries TRBV9 and TRBJ2-5, with TRBD1 matching 9 bases. Losses at the gene ends were 0 bases for V and 5 bases for J; bases not matched to a gene: 8. The length of the CDR3 is 16 residues. Germline lookup yields CDR1 SGDLS and CDR2 YYNGEE. In DNA form, the CDR3 reads TGTGCCAGCAGCGTAGGGGGACAGGGAGGGGCGGAGACCCAGTACTTC. It yields the protein CASSVGGQGGAETQYF.

This clone was seen once. The chain employs TRBV23-1 and TRBJ2-4; D gene uncertain. TRBV23-1 is an ORF, and what it does is uncertain. Trimming cost V 8 bases and J 8 bases, with 13 bases left between them. The CDR3 extends over 12 amino acids. The CDR3 DNA reads as TGCGCCAGCGCCGCCCCCCACTACATTCAGTACTTC. Its protein product is CASAAPHYIQYF.

This chain uses TRBV7-9 with TRBJ1-3, with 7 bases that match TRBD1. V lost 5 bases and J lost 0; bases outside the gene matches: 7. This CDR3 contains 16 residues. Germline V gene sequence: CDR1 SEHNR, CDR2 FQNEAQ (reference sequence). The CDR3 DNA follows: TGTGCCAGCAGCCCAAAGGGACAGAACTCTGGAAACACCATATATTTT. This sequence encodes CASSPKGQNSGNTIYF.

The V and J genes are TRBV29-1 and TRBJ1-5; 7 nucleotides line up with TRBD1. V lost 6 bases and J lost 0; bases outside the gene matches: 5. CDR3 length equals 14 residues. CDR1 is SQVTM, CDR2 ANQGSEA, per germline. CDR3 sequence reads: CSVRQGASNQPQHF. The CDR3 DNA reads TGCAGCGTCCGACAGGGTGCTAGCAATCAGCCCCAGCATTTT.

The chain couples TRBV2 to TRBJ1-4; a possible D gene is TRBD1 (5 bases). The CDR3 has 14 amino acids. V was trimmed by 5 bases and J by 10 bases, leaving 17 bases between them. CDR1 SNHLY and CDR2 FYNNEI come from the germline V gene. The CDR3 bases are TGTGCCAGCAGTCGTGGGGGGACCCGGGGAAAACTGTTTTTT. It specifies CASSRGGTRGKLFF.

The chain uses TRBV6-5 and TRBJ2-7; weak D call: TRBD2 (6 bases). This CDR3 is 14 amino acids long. V was trimmed by 8 bases and J by 2 bases, leaving 16 bases between them. The germline V gene encodes CDR1 MNHEY and CDR2 SVGAGI. The CDR3 nucleotides read TGTGCCAGCTCACTCGGAGGGTATCCCTACGAGCAGTACTTC. Translating it yields CASSLGGYPYEQYF.

This sequence joins TRBV19 and TRBJ2-7; D is perhaps TRBD1 (6 bases). Germline CDR1 and CDR2: LNHDA and SQIVND (reference sequence). The CDR3 contains 12 residues. Between the trimmed V and J ends, which lost 6 bases and 5 bases, there was a span of 11 bases. DNA of the CDR3: TGTGCCAGTAGCCAGACAGGTAACGAGCAGTACTTC. The encoded protein is CASSQTGNEQYF.

V usage is TRBV7-8 and J usage is TRBJ1-1, with D possibly matching TRBD1 (5 bases). The CDR3 contains 12 residues. V lost 3 bases and J 6 bases, leaving 8 bases between the germline ends. Germline CDR1 is SGHVS and CDR2 is FQNEAQ. The CDR3 DNA follows: TGTGCCAGCAGCTTTTGGGGGGCTGAAGCTTTCTTT. It yields the protein CASSFWGAEAFF.

This rearrangement joins TRBV6-5 to TRBJ2-7; TRBD1 matches 8 bases. The ends lost 6 bases at V and 1 base at J; junction bases unmatched: 8. The CDR3 has 15 amino acids. The germline V gene encodes CDR1 MNHEY and CDR2 SVGAGI. CDR3 loop: CASSLGRQGSYEQYF. In nucleotides, the CDR3 is TGTGCCAGCAGCCTCGGGAGACAGGGGTCCTACGAGCAGTACTTC.

This clone has a handful of counts. One end of the junction is discordant with germline, which a read error may explain. The J gene is TRBJ1-2, the V gene TRBV2, with 8 bases aligning to TRBD1. CDR3 length equals 12 residues. CDR1 is SNHLY and CDR2 is FYNNEI in the germline V gene. This CDR3 reads CTRGQERSGYTF. CDR3 coding DNA: TGTACCAGGGGGCAGGAACGTTCCGGCTACACCTTC. The full variable domain, its missing parts supplied by reference TRBV2 and TRBJ1-2, is EPEVTQTPSHQVTQMGQEVILRCVPISNHLYFYWYRQILGQKVEFLVSFYNNEISEKSEIFDDQFSVERPDGSNFTLKIRSTKLEDSAMYFCTRGQERSGYTFGSGTRLTVV.

This clone appeared a single time. The gene calls are TRBV5-1 and TRBJ1-6, with a weak D call TRBD1 (5 bases). Germline-derived CDR1 and CDR2 are SGHRS and YFSETQ. Trimming left V 2 bases short and J 8 bases short, with 11 bases between. CDR3 length: 14 residues. CDR3 protein: CASSLGVGDSPLHF. CDR3 DNA: TGCGCCAGCAGCTTAGGGGTTGGAGATTCACCCCTCCACTTT. The complete variable domain, with remaining parts taken from reference TRBV5-1 and TRBJ1-6, reads KAGVTQTPRYLIKTRGQQVTLSCSPISGHRSVSWYQQTPGQGLQFLFEYFSETQRNKGNFPGRFSGRQFSNSRSEMNVSTLELGDSALYLCASSLGVGDSPLHFGNGTRLTVT.

The chain employs TRBV3-1 (or the pseudogene TRBV3-2) and TRBJ2-3; 9 bases agree with TRBD2. Unmatched junction bases numbered 7, after V lost 6 bases and J lost 3 bases. The CDR3 spans 15 residues. Germline values: CDR1 LGHDT, CDR2 YNNKEL (reference sequence). Written as DNA, the CDR3 is TGTGCCAGCAGACGCGGGGGGGCCGGGACAGATACGCAGTATTTT. Encoded protein: CASRRGGAGTDTQYF.